Listed below are T cell receptor beta chains from one sample, sequenced in a study of shared clonotypes between healthy human individuals. Data came from immunoSEQ multiplex PCR; TCRdb stores just in-frame clones and leaves some out. The sample has hundreds of thousands of clones, around 90% seen once. Sequences were obtained from naive CD8+ T cells sorted from blood. These receptors all stem from a man aged 25-45 years in good health. Each CDR3 is given with its conserved first and last residue. D genes are given only for firm matches. Not every row has a clone size; where given, it reads once, few, many or a size class.

J,V,D,size,DNA,CDR3
TRBJ2-6,TRBV27,TRBD1,once,TGTGCCAGCAGTTTACACCTGGACAGGGCTGGGGCCAACGTCCTGACTTTC,CASSLHLDRAGANVLTF
TRBJ2-7,TRBV4-1,NA,NA,TGCGCCAGCAGCCAAGATGAGGGGGAGCAGTACTTC,CASSQDEGEQYF
TRBJ1-5,TRBV7-2,NA,NA,TGTGCCAGCAGCTTTGGCCGGCATAGCAATCAGCCCCAGCATTTT,CASSFGRHSNQPQHF
TRBJ2-7,TRBV5-1,TRBD2,NA,TGCGCCAGCACTAGTAGCGGGAGGGTCCACGAGCAGTACTTC,CASTSSGRVHEQYF
TRBJ1-5,TRBV5-5,NA,NA,TGTGCCAGCAGCTTGGTACAGGGCAATCAGCCCCAGCATTTT,CASSLVQGNQPQHF
TRBJ1-1,TRBV6-5,NA,NA,TGTGCCAGCAGTATGGGGGGCGGCACTGAAGCTTTCTTT,CASSMGGGTEAFF
TRBJ2-5,TRBV5-1,NA,NA,TGCGCCAGCAGCTTGAGGCAGGCAACGTACCAAGAGACCCAGTACTTC,CASSLRQATYQETQYF
TRBJ1-1,TRBV6-6,NA,NA,TGTGCCAGCAGTTCTACCTGGGGTTTCGCTGAAGCTTTCTTT,CASSSTWGFAEAFF
TRBJ1-2,TRBV10-3,TRBD1,NA,TGTGCCATCAACGACAGGGGCTATGGCTACACCTTC,CAINDRGYGYTF
TRBJ2-7,TRBV30,NA,once,TGTGCCTGGATTCGGGATCACTCCTACGAGCAGTACTTC,CAWIRDHSYEQYF
TRBJ2-5,TRBV6-6,NA,NA,TGTGCCAGCAGTTACCTCTCAGGGGAAGAGACCCAGTACTTC,CASSYLSGEETQYF
TRBJ1-1,TRBV27,NA,once,TGTGCCAGCAGTTTTCGCAGCCCCGTGAACACTGAAGCTTTCTTT,CASSFRSPVNTEAFF
TRBJ2-3,TRBV6-1,NA,once,TGTGCCAGCAGCACTAGCATTAGCACAGATACGCAGTATTTT,CASSTSISTDTQYF
TRBJ1-2,TRBV6-5,NA,NA,TGTGCCAGCGGTGGCTACACCTTC,CASGGYTF
TRBJ2-6,TRBV6-4,NA,NA,TGTGCCAGCAGTGACTCCGGGGGCGCTGGGGCCAACGTCCTGACTTTC,CASSDSGGAGANVLTF
TRBJ2-7,TRBV5-1,TRBD1,NA,TGCGCCAGCAGGGGCGGACAGGGTCACTACGAGCAGTACTTC,CASRGGQGHYEQYF
TRBJ2-7,TRBV27,NA,NA,TGTGCCAGCAGTTTGGGTAGCCCGAGCTCCTACGAGCAGTACTTC,CASSLGSPSSYEQYF
TRBJ2-7,TRBV11-2,NA,NA,TGTGCCAGCAGCTTAGATCCCAGCATGGTCTACGAGCAGTACTTC,CASSLDPSMVYEQYF
TRBJ2-1,TRBV27,NA,once,TGTGCCAGCAGTTTCACTAGGAATGAGCAGTTCTTC,CASSFTRNEQFF
TRBJ2-7,TRBV30,TRBD1,NA,TGTGCCTGGAGTACCGGGACAGGGGGCTACGAGCAGTACTTC,CAWSTGTGGYEQYF
TRBJ2-7,TRBV30,TRBD2,NA,TGTGCCTGGGATACTAGCGGGAGATCCTACGAGCAGTACTTC,CAWDTSGRSYEQYF
TRBJ2-7,TRBV29-1,NA,NA,TGCAGCGTTGATCCTAACGGGTCCAGTGGCGAGCAGTACTTC,CSVDPNGSSGEQYF
TRBJ1-4,TRBV6-6,NA,NA,TGTGCAGTGGGGGCTGGTGAAAAACTGTTTTTT,CAVGAGEKLFF
TRBJ1-1,TRBV6-1,NA,NA,TGTGCCAGCAGTGAAGGATGGAGGTGGGGTAACACTGAAGCTTTCTTT,CASSEGWRWGNTEAFF
TRBJ2-7,TRBV18,NA,NA,TGTGCCAGCTCGGGTCCGGACGCCCTTGTCTACGAGCAGTACTTC,CASSGPDALVYEQYF
TRBJ2-7,TRBV7-3,NA,NA,TGTGCCAGCAGCTTAACCGGGACCTCAGGGAACGAGCAGTACTTC,CASSLTGTSGNEQYF
TRBJ2-7,TRBV4-3,NA,NA,TGCGCCAGCAGCCAAGCCCCCAGGGGATACGAGCAGTACTTC,CASSQAPRGYEQYF
TRBJ2-1,TRBV11-2,TRBD2,NA,TGTGCCAGCAGCTTAGAGGCTAGCGGGGGTTTCAATGAGCAGTTCTTC,CASSLEASGGFNEQFF
TRBJ1-1,TRBV7-8,NA,NA,TGTGCCAGCAGCTTAGGTCGCCTAAACACTGAAGCTTTCTTT,CASSLGRLNTEAFF
TRBJ2-1,TRBV4-1,NA,NA,TGCGCCAGCAGCCAAGATTGGGACGGCTTCAATGAGCAGTTCTTC,CASSQDWDGFNEQFF
TRBJ2-1,TRBV21-1,NA,NA,TGTGCCAGCAGCATAGTAGCGGGAGGGCCCCACAATGAGCAGTTCTTC,CASSIVAGGPHNEQFF
TRBJ2-1,TRBV19,NA,NA,TGTGCCAGTAGTATAGCCGAGCTACTAGCCGGCGATGAGCAGTTCTTC,CASSIAELLAGDEQFF